This T cell receptor (beta chain) was documented in a study of T cell responses to AZD1222 COVID-19 vaccine. Study-wide results and limits: CD4 TCRs associated with vaccination spanned spike, dominating at 160-218 and 743-854.

Data came from immunoSEQ multiplex PCR; TCRdb stores just in-frame clones and leaves some out. The profile shows about 120,000 clones, more than 75% of them singletons. Trimming at V came to 7 bases and at J to 6 bases, leaving 13 bases not matched to a gene. Germline V gives CDR1 SQVTM, CDR2 ANQGSEA. The CDR3 contains 15 residues. Details on this clone: Its specificity is unknown.

The chain employs TRBV29-1 and TRBJ2-2, with 8 bases that match TRBD2. The sequencing here drew on peripheral blood, taken on day 0 of AZD1222 vaccination. This receptor was identified in an adult in good health. CDR3 in amino acids: CSAIPGLAKAGELFF. In DNA, the CDR3 is TGCAGCGCCATCCCCGGACTAGCAAAGGCCGGGGAGCTGTTTTTT.